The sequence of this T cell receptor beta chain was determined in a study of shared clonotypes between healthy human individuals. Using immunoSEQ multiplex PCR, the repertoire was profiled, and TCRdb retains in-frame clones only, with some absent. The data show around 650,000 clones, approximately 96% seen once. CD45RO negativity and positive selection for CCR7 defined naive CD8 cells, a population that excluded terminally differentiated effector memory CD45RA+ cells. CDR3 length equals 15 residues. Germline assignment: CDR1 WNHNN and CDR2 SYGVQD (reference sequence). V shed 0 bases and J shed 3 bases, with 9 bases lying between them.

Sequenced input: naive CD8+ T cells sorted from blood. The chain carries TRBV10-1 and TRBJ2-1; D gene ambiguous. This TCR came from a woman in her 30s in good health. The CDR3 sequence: CASSESNHSYNEQFF. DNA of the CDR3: TGCGCCAGCAGTGAGTCTAACCATAGCTACAATGAGCAGTTCTTC.